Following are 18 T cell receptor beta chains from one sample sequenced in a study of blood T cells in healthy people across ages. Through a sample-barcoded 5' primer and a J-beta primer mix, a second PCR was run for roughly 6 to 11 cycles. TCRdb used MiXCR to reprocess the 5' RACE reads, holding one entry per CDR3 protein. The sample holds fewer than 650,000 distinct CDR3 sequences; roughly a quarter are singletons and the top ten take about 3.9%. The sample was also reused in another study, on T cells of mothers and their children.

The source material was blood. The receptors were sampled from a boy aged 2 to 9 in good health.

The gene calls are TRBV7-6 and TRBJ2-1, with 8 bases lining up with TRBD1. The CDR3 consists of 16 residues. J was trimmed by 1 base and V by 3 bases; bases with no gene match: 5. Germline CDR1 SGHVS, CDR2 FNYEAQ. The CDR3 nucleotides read TGTGCCAGCAGCTTCACGACAGGGGATTCCTACAATGAGCAGTTCTTC. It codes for CASSFTTGDSYNEQFF.

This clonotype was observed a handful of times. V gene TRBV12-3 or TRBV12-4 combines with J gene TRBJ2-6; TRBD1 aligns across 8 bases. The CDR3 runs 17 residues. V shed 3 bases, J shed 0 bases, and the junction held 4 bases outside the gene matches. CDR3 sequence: CASSLGQVDSGANVLTF. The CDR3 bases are TGTGCCAGCAGTTTGGGACAGGTCGACTCTGGGGCCAACGTCCTGACTTTC.

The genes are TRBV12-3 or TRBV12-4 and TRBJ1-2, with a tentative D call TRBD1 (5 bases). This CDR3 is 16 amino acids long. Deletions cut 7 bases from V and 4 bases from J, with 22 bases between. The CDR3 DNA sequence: TGTGCCAGCACCTATCTAGGGAGCAGGGAAGGCTATGGCTACACCTTC. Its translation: CASTYLGSREGYGYTF.

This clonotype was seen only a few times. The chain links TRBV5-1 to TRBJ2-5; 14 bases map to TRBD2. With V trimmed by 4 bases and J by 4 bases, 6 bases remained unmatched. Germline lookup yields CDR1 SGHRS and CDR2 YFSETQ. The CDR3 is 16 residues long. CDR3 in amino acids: CASSRTSGGYIETQYF. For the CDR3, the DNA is TGCGCCAGCAGCCGGACTAGCGGGGGGTATATAGAGACCCAGTACTTC.

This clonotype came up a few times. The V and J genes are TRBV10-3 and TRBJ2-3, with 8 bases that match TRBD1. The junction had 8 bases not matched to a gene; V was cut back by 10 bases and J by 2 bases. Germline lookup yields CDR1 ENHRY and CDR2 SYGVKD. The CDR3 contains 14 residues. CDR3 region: CATARTGPTDTQYF. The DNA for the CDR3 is TGTGCCACCGCCCGGACAGGGCCCACAGATACGCAGTATTTT.

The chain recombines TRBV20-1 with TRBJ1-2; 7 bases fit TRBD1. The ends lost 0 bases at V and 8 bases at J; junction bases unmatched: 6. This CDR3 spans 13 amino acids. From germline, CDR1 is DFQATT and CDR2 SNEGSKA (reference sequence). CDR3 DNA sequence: TGCAGTGCTAGAGATACGAGGGGGCACGGCTACACCTTC. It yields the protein CSARDTRGHGYTF.

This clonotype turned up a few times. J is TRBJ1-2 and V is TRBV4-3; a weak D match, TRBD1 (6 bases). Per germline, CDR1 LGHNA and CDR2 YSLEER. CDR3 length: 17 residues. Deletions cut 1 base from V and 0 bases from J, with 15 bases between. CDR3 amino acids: CASSQGWGTGSNYGYTF. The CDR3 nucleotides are TGCGCCAGCAGCCAAGGATGGGGCACAGGGTCTAACTATGGCTACACCTTC.

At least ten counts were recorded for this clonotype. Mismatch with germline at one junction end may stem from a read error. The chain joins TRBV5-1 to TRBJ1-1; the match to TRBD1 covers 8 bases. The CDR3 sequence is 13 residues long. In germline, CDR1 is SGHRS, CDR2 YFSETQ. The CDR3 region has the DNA TGTGCCAGCAGCTTACAGGGGGACACTGAAGCTTTCTTT. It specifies CASSLQGDTEAFF.

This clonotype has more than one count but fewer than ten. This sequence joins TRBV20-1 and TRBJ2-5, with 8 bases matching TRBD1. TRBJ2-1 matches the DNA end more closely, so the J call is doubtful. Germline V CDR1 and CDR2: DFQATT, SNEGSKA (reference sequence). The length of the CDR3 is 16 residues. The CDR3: CSARRTGYSGKGEQFF. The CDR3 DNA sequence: TGCAGTGCTAGGAGGACAGGGTACTCGGGGAAGGGTGAGCAGTTCTTC.

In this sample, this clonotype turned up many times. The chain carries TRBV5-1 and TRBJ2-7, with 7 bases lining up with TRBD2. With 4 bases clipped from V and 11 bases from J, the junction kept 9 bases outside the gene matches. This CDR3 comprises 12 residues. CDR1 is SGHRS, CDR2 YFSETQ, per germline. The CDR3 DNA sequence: TGCGCCAGCAGCGGCTCCGGGACTATCAAGTACTTC. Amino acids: CASSGSGTIKYF.

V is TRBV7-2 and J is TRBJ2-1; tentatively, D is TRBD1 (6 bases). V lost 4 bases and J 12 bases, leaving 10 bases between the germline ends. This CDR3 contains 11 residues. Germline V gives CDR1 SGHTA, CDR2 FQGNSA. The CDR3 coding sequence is TGTGCCAGCAGCTCAGGGGCGGTGCAGTTCTTC. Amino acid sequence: CASSSGAVQFF.

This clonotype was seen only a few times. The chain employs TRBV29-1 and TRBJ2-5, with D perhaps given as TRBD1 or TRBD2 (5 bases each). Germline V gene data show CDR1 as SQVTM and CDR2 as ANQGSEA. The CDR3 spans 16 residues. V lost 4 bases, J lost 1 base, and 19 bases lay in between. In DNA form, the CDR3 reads TGCAGCGTTGGAAGGGGAGCCAGCTCCTCCCAAGAGACCCAGTACTTC. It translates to CSVGRGASSSQETQYF.

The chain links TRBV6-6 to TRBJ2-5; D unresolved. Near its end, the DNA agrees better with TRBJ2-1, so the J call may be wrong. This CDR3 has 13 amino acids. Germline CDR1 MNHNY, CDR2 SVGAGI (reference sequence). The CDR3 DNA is TGTGCCAGCAGTTACTCAGAACTACGGGAGCAGTTCTTC. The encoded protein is CASSYSELREQFF.

The chain's CDR3 is CASSLTGNKADTQYF. CDR3 nucleotide sequence: TGTGCCAGCAGCTTAACAGGGAATAAGGCAGATACGCAGTATTTT. The V and J genes are TRBV7-3 and TRBJ2-3; D is undetermined. This CDR3 has 15 amino acids. Trimming removed 0 bases from V and 4 bases from J, with 11 bases in between. The germline V gene has CDR1 SGHTA and CDR2 FQGTGA.

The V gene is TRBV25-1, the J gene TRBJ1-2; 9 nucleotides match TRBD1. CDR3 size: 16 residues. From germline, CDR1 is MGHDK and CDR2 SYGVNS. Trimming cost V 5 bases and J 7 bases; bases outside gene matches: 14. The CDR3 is CASSQHLTGGDRGYTF. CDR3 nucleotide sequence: TGTGCCAGCAGTCAGCATCTTACAGGGGGCGACCGTGGCTACACCTTC.

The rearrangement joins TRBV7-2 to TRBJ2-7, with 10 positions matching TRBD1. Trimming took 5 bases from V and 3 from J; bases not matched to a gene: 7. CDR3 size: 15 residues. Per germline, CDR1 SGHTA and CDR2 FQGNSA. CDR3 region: CASSPGTGVRYEQYF. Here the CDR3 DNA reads TGTGCCAGCAGCCCAGGGACAGGGGTTCGCTACGAGCAGTACTTC.

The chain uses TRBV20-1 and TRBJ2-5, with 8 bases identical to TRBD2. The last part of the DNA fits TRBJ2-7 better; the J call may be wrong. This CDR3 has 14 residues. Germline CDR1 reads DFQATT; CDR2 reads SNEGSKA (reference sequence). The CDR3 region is CSAPFSGNSYEQYF. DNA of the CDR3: TGCAGTGCCCCCTTTAGCGGGAACTCCTACGAGCAGTACTTC.

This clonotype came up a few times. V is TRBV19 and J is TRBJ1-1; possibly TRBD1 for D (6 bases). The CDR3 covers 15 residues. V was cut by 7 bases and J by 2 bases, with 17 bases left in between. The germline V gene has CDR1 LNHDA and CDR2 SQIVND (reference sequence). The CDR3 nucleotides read TGTGCCAGTACCCAAAATCTCAGGGGCAACACTGAAGCTTTCTTT. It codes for CASTQNLRGNTEAFF.